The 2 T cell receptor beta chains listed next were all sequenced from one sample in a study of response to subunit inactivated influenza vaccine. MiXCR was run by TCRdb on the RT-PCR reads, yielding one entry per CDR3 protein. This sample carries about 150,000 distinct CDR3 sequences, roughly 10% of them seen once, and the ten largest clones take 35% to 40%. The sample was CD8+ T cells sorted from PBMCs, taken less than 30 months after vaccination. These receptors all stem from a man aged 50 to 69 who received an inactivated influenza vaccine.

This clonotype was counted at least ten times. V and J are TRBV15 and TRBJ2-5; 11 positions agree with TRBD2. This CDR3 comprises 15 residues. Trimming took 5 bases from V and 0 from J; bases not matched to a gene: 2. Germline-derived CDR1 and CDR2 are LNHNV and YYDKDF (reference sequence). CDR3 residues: CATSSGLADQETQYF. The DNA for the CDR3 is TGTGCCACCAGCTCGGGACTAGCGGACCAAGAGACCCAGTACTTC.

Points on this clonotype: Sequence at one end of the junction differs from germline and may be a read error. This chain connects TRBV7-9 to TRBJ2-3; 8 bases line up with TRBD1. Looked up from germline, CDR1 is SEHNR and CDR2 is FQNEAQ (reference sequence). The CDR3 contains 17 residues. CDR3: CASSFDPGQERTHTQYF. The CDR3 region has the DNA TGTGCCAGCAGCTTCGACCCGGGACAGGAGCGCACACATACGCAGTATTTT.